The next 2 T cell receptor beta chains were all read from a single sample in a study of blood T cell repertoires in COVID-19. Measured with immunoSEQ multiplex PCR; TCRdb has only the in-frame clones, and not every one. The table records about 200,000 clones, 80% to 90% of them present only once. Sequenced sample: PBMCs or T cells enriched from blood (not recorded which). All receptors come from a woman between 18 and 29 years old who had recovered from COVID-19.

The chain joins TRBV5-1 to TRBJ1-2, with D maybe TRBD1 (5 bases). The CDR3 is 14 amino acids. V was pared by 4 bases and J by 0 bases, with 10 bases between. Germline V gene sequence: CDR1 SGHRS, CDR2 YFSETQ. The CDR3 region has the DNA TGCGCCAGCAGCACCGGGGACTCTAACTATGGCTACACCTTC. Translating gives CASSTGDSNYGYTF.

A remark on this clone: One end of the junction varies from germline; a read error may be responsible. The V call is TRBV12-3 or TRBV12-4, the J call TRBJ1-1, with TRBD1 matching 7 bases. The length of the CDR3 is 12 residues. The CDR3: CASSLGQVEAFF. CDR3 bases: TGTGCCAGCAGCTTAGGACAGGTTGAAGCTTTCTTT.